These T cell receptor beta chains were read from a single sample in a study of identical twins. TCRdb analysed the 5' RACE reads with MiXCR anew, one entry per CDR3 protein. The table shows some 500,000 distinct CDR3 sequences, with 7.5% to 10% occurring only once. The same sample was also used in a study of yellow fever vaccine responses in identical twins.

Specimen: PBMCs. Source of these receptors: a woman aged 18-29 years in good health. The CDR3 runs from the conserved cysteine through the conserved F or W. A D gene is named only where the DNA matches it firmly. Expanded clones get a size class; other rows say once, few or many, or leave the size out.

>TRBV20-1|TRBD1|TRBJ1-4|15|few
CSARELGQGGEKLFF
TGCAGTGCTAGAGAGCTCGGACAGGGCGGTGAAAAACTGTTTTTT
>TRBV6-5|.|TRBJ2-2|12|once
CASRKETGELFF
TGTGCCAGCAGGAAGGAAACCGGGGAGCTGTTTTTT
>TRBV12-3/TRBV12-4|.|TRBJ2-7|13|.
CASGGRPLYEQYF
TGTGCCAGCGGGGGGCGGCCTCTCTACGAGCAGTACTTC
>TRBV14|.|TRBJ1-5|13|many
CASSRYGGQPQHF
TGTGCCAGCAGCCGGTATGGGGGTCAGCCCCAGCATTTT
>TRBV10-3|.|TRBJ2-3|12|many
CAISGSADTQYF
TGTGCCATCAGCGGATCCGCAGATACGCAGTATTTT
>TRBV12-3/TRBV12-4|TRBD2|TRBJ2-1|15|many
CASRPAGTIYNEQFF
TGTGCCAGCAGACCAGCAGGGACTATATACAATGAGCAGTTCTTC
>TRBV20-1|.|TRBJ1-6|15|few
CSAGTEPPYNSPLHF
TGCAGTGCTGGAACAGAGCCTCCCTATAATTCACCCCTCCACTTT
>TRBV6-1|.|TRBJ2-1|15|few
CASSPLTSSYNEQFF
TGTGCCAGCAGCCCCCTAACTAGCTCCTACAATGAGCAGTTCTTC
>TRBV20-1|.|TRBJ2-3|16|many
CSAHSDALGNTDTQYF
TGCAGTGCCCATTCGGACGCACTAGGCAACACAGATACGCAGTATTTT
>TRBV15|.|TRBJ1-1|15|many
CATSRVGGMNTEAFF
TGTGCCACCAGCAGAGTTGGGGGAATGAACACTGAAGCTTTCTTT